This T cell receptor (beta chain) derives from a study of human T cells and chemical hapten exposure. TCRdb reanalysed the RACE reads using MiXCR and keeps one entry per CDR3 protein. Of 70,000 or so distinct CDR3 sequences in the sample, 11% were seen once. This clonotype was seen many times. What it binds is unknown. Time point denoted: patch test 3, about 24 weeks after DPC sensitization. Stated treatment: therapeutic diphenylcyclopropenone sensitization with weekly scalp DPC. CDR3 length equals 11 residues. The germline CDR1 and CDR2 sequences are SSHAT and FNYEAQ (reference sequence). General observations from the study: In comparison with controls, expanded TCRs gave rise to a significantly larger number of large CDR3 similarity clusters.

The sequenced sample was whole blood, obtained in connection with sensitization to the hapten diphenylcyclopropenone (DPC). This rearrangement joins TRBV7-7 to TRBJ1-1; 7 bases line up with TRBD1. This clonotype was sampled from a woman aged 45-65 years with alopecia areata. Some clones in this sample may be carry-over from other donors' samples. The CDR3 reads CATGEGTEAFF. CDR3 nucleotide sequence: TGTGCTACAGGGGAGGGCACTGAAGCTTTCTTT.